Below, 30 T cell receptor beta chains from the same sample are listed, as sequenced in a study of blood T cell repertoires in COVID-19. Sequencing was performed with immunoSEQ multiplex PCR; in TCRdb, only in-frame clones are kept and a portion is missing. Altogether about 120,000 clones are present, about 91% being singletons, with the ten largest covering 10%. Input material: peripheral blood. The source is a man between 45 and 60 years old with acute or convalescent COVID-19.

The chain employs TRBV7-2 and TRBJ1-2; possibly TRBD1 for D (6 bases). The V and J ends lost 5 bases and 4 bases respectively, with 14 bases between them. The V gene's germline CDR1 is SGHTA and CDR2 FQGNSA. This CDR3 comprises 14 residues. DNA of the CDR3: TGTGCCAGCAGCCAAGGGGGGGCCTTCTATGGCTACACCTTC. This encodes CASSQGGAFYGYTF.

The rearrangement joins TRBV10-3 to TRBJ1-2, with a weak D call TRBD1 (5 bases). Trimming shortened V by 1 base and J by 0 bases, and 12 bases separated the two germline ends. Germline CDR1 and CDR2: ENHRY and SYGVKD. This CDR3 comprises 16 residues. The CDR3 DNA sequence: TGTGCCATCAGTGAGTGGGGGGAAAGATCTAACTATGGCTACACCTTC. It translates to CAISEWGERSNYGYTF.

The CDR3 bases are TGTGCCAGCAGCTTGGGTCAGGGTCTTTACTATGGCTACACCTTC. Its protein is CASSLGQGLYYGYTF. This sequence joins TRBV5-6 and TRBJ1-2; weak D call: TRBD1 (5 bases). V was shortened by 0 bases and J by 3 bases, with 12 bases between the two germline ends. Germline CDR1 reads SGHDT; CDR2 reads YYEEEE. The CDR3 is 15 amino acids. Drawing the rest from reference TRBV5-6 and TRBJ1-2, the complete variable domain is DAGVTQSPTHLIKTRGQQVTLRCSPKSGHDTVSWYQQALGQGPQFIFQYYEEEERQRGNFPDRFSGHQFPNYSSELNVNALLLGDSALYLCASSLGQGLYYGYTFGSGTRLTVV.

The rearrangement joins TRBV19 to TRBJ1-6; TRBD1 is a possible D gene (5 bases). Germline CDR1 and CDR2: LNHDA and SQIVND (reference sequence). Trimming removed 5 bases at V and 7 bases at J, with 18 bases between. The CDR3 length is 16 residues. CDR3: CASSLRSGRENSPLHF. The CDR3 DNA sequence: TGTGCCAGTAGTTTACGGTCGGGACGGGAGAATTCACCCCTCCACTTT.

The chain carries TRBV7-9 and TRBJ1-2, with D tentatively TRBD1 (6 bases). The CDR3 sequence is 14 residues long. Germline V gives CDR1 SEHNR, CDR2 FQNEAQ (reference sequence). The ends were cut back, 2 bases at V and 8 bases at J, with 15 bases in the middle. In nucleotides, the CDR3 is TGTGCCAGCAGCTTATCAGGGGTCCTCGGAGGCTACACCTTC. It is translated as CASSLSGVLGGYTF. Complete variable domain (other parts from reference TRBV7-9 and TRBJ1-2): DTGVSQNPRHKITKRGQNVTFRCDPISEHNRLYWYRQTLGQGPEFLTYFQNEAQLEKSRLLSDRFSAERPKGSFSTLEIQRTEQGDSAMYLCASSLSGVLGGYTFGSGTRLTVV.

As DNA, the CDR3 is TGTGCCAGTACCCCCCAGGGGACTAGCTCCTACAATGAGCAGTTCTTC. This sequence encodes CASTPQGTSSYNEQFF. The chain links TRBV19 to TRBJ2-1, with 8 bases that match TRBD2. This CDR3 has 16 residues. V shed 7 bases and J 0 bases; nucleotides not matched to a gene: 8. Germline loops: CDR1 LNHDA, CDR2 SQIVND (reference sequence).

The chain combines TRBV28 with TRBJ1-5; a possible D gene is TRBD1 (6 bases). CDR3 length equals 13 residues. The germline gives CDR1 MDHEN, CDR2 SYDVKM. V was pared by 3 bases and J by 7 bases, with 10 bases between. In DNA, the CDR3 is TGTGCCAGCAGTTTGGGAAGGGGGCAGCCCCAGCATTTT. It translates to CASSLGRGQPQHF.

The chain couples TRBV7-2 to TRBJ1-1, with D unclear. Trimming took 1 base from V and 8 from J, leaving 14 bases between them. The germline gives CDR1 SGHTA, CDR2 FQGNSA. The CDR3 covers 14 residues. As DNA, the CDR3 is TGTGCCAGCAGCTTAGGCGGGGAGTTTACAGAAGCTTTCTTT. Its translation is CASSLGGEFTEAFF.

V usage is TRBV24-1 and J usage is TRBJ2-3, with 12 positions matching TRBD1. Germline CDR1 reads KGHDR; CDR2 reads SFDVKD. The CDR3 length is 17 residues. Trimming at V came to 4 bases and at J to 0 bases, leaving 4 bases not matched to a gene. The CDR3 DNA follows: TGTGCCACCAGTGAAGATGGGACAGGGGGCAGCACAGATACGCAGTATTTT. Encoded protein: CATSEDGTGGSTDTQYF.

The chain uses TRBV7-9 and TRBJ1-1; maybe TRBD1 (5 bases). Germline CDR1 and CDR2: SEHNR and FQNEAQ (reference sequence). The V gene lost 8 bases and the J gene lost 4 bases, with 17 bases spanning the gap. The CDR3 contains 14 residues. The CDR3: CASLGRGIVTEAFF. CDR3 in DNA: TGTGCCAGCTTAGGTCGGGGGATAGTCACTGAAGCTTTCTTT.

V usage is TRBV24-1 and J usage is TRBJ1-2; D is undetermined. Trimming removed 0 bases from V and 4 bases from J, with 8 bases in between. Germline V lookup: CDR1 KGHDR, CDR2 SFDVKD. The CDR3 totals 14 residues. Here the CDR3 DNA reads TGTGCCACCAGTGATTTGCGACACAGCTATGGCTACACCTTC. Translating it yields CATSDLRHSYGYTF.

The genes are TRBV23-1 and TRBJ2-2; TRBD1 might be the D (6 bases). TRBV23-1 is given ORF status, its function remaining uncertain. The V gene lost 4 bases and the J gene lost 4 bases, with 25 bases spanning the gap. The CDR3 is 19 amino acids. Here the CDR3 DNA reads TGCGCCAGCAGTCTCGGGGTAGGGGGAAAGGAAGCCGGCACCGGGGAGCTGTTTTTT. The encoded protein is CASSLGVGGKEAGTGELFF.

The rearrangement links TRBV30 to TRBJ1-5; possible D gene TRBD1, 6 bases. V lost 8 bases, J lost 3 bases, and 26 bases lay in between. This CDR3 has 17 amino acids. Germline V gene data show CDR1 as GTSNPN and CDR2 as SVGIG (reference sequence). For the CDR3, the DNA is TGTGCCAGGCTTATTTCAGGGGAAAAATGTACCAATCAGCCCCAGCATTTT. It translates to CARLISGEKCTNQPQHF.

The CDR3 region has the DNA TGTGCCAGCAGCCAAAAAATCGGCACTGAAGCTTTCTTT. This gives the protein CASSQKIGTEAFF. The rearrangement uses TRBV3-1 (or the pseudogene TRBV3-2) and TRBJ1-1, with no clear D. V was cut by 2 bases and J by 4 bases, with 8 bases left in between. The CDR3 is 13 amino acids. Germline CDR1 and CDR2: LGHDT and YNNKEL (reference sequence).

This rearrangement joins TRBV2 to TRBJ2-4, with 9 bases fitting TRBD2. Germline assignment: CDR1 SNHLY and CDR2 FYNNEI. This CDR3 contains 16 residues. J gave up 1 base and V 5 bases, and 6 bases lay outside the gene matches. Here the CDR3 DNA reads TGTGCCAGCAGTACCACCGGGACTAGCGCCAAAAACATTCAGTACTTC. Amino acid sequence: CASSTTGTSAKNIQYF.

The J gene is TRBJ2-7, the V gene TRBV28, with D possibly being TRBD2 (6 bases). Looked up from germline, CDR1 is MDHEN and CDR2 is SYDVKM. The CDR3 runs 13 residues. V was shortened by 3 bases and J by 2 bases, with 8 bases between the two germline ends. CDR3 nucleotide sequence: TGTGCCAGCAGTTTCGGAGGGCCCTACGAGCAGTACTTC. This translates into CASSFGGPYEQYF.

The chain couples TRBV23-1 to TRBJ1-1; 9 bases fit TRBD1. TRBV23-1 is treated as an ORF (open reading frame) with a function not yet certain. The CDR3 is 20 amino acids. V lost 2 bases to trimming and J lost 0 bases; unmatched junction nucleotides: 16. The CDR3 is CASSQVAIHRGRGVNTEAFF. The CDR3 DNA is TGCGCCAGCAGTCAAGTCGCCATACACAGGGGGCGCGGGGTGAACACTGAAGCTTTCTTT.

The chain recombines TRBV27 with TRBJ1-4; no clear D. From germline, CDR1 is MNHEY and CDR2 SMNVEV (reference sequence). Trimming shortened V by 3 bases and J by 3 bases, and 5 bases separated the two germline ends. The CDR3 has 13 residues. In nucleotides, the CDR3 is TGTGCCAGCAGTTTCAATGCTAATGAAAAACTGTTTTTT. It yields the protein CASSFNANEKLFF.

The rearrangement uses TRBV11-2 and TRBJ1-5, with D perhaps matching TRBD1 (5 bases). Trimming cost V 5 bases and J 7 bases, with 15 bases left between them. The CDR3 consists of 14 residues. Germline values: CDR1 SGHAT, CDR2 FQNNGV. The CDR3: CASSLQGSDQPQHF. The DNA for the CDR3 is TGTGCCAGCAGCCTTCAGGGAAGTGACCAGCCCCAGCATTTT.

V and J are TRBV2 and TRBJ1-2; TRBD1 is a possible D gene (6 bases). V was trimmed by 6 bases and J by 5 bases, leaving 16 bases between them. This CDR3 is 14 amino acids long. CDR1 and CDR2 (germline): SNHLY, FYNNEI. The DNA for the CDR3 is TGTGCCAGCAGGGAGGACAGCCAACTTTATGGCTACACCTTC. It encodes CASREDSQLYGYTF.

A single count supports this clone. In nucleotides, the CDR3 is TGTGCCAGCAGCTCATACCCGGGGGTGGGAGCCTACACCTTC. Its protein is CASSSYPGVGAYTF. J is TRBJ1-2 and V is TRBV9, with D tentatively TRBD1 (5 bases). CDR3 size: 14 residues. V dropped 4 bases and J dropped 10 bases, with 20 bases sitting between them. Germline assignment: CDR1 SGDLS and CDR2 YYNGEE.

The V and J genes are TRBV11-2 and TRBJ1-1; D not resolved. CDR1 SGHAT and CDR2 FQNNGV come from the germline V gene. The V gene lost 4 bases and the J gene lost 1 base, with 10 bases spanning the gap. The CDR3 runs to 14 residues. The CDR3 loop reads CASSSKPWNTEAFF. DNA for the CDR3: TGTGCCAGCAGCTCAAAGCCCTGGAACACTGAAGCTTTCTTT.

The chain carries TRBV19 and TRBJ1-4; a possible D gene is TRBD1 (5 bases). The CDR3 extends over 13 amino acids. CDR1 and CDR2 (germline): LNHDA, SQIVND (reference sequence). Trimming shortened V by 4 bases and J by 10 bases, and 13 bases separated the two germline ends. CDR3 DNA: TGTGCCAGTAGTAACTTGGAGGGGCGAAAACTGTTTTTT. Translated, it gives CASSNLEGRKLFF.

The J gene is TRBJ1-5, the V gene TRBV14, with 7 bases matching TRBD1. J was trimmed by 0 bases and V by 10 bases; bases with no gene match: 18. Germline values: CDR1 SGHDN, CDR2 FVKESK. The CDR3 runs to 18 residues. The CDR3 DNA reads as TGTGCCACCCATCATCAGGACAGGAGTCCCCATAGCAATCAGCCCCAGCATTTT. Its protein product is CATHHQDRSPHSNQPQHF.

CDR3 in amino acids: CASSEGRPYGYTF. The CDR3 bases are TGTGCCAGCAGTGAGGGCCGTCCCTATGGCTACACCTTC. This chain links TRBV28 with TRBJ1-2; D is ambiguous. The CDR3 contains 13 residues. V lost 5 bases to trimming and J lost 4 bases, with 11 bases between them. Germline lookup yields CDR1 MDHEN and CDR2 SYDVKM.

This CDR3 reads CATSDPGLAGVNEQFF. The CDR3 coding sequence is TGTGCCACCAGTGATCCCGGACTAGCGGGAGTGAATGAGCAGTTCTTC. The rearrangement joins TRBV24-1 to TRBJ2-1, with 13 bases matching TRBD2. J lost 7 bases, V lost 3 bases, and 5 bases had no gene match. The CDR3 sequence is 16 residues long. In germline, CDR1 is KGHDR, CDR2 SFDVKD.

This clone was counted a single time. Here the CDR3 DNA reads TGTGCCAGCAGCTTCTCCGGGGAGACCCAGTACTTC. Protein sequence: CASSFSGETQYF. The chain combines TRBV11-2 with TRBJ2-5; D is unresolved. Germline CDR1 is SGHAT and CDR2 is FQNNGV. There are 12 residues in the CDR3. V lost 3 bases to trimming and J lost 5 bases, with 7 bases between them.

This clone was recorded once. The chain uses TRBV7-3 and TRBJ1-2; 9 bases are shared with TRBD1. The CDR3 runs 15 residues. V was pared by 5 bases and J by 8 bases, with 12 bases of the junction left unmatched. Germline CDR1 and CDR2: SGHTA and FQGTGA. The CDR3 here is CASSPGTGLPGGYTF. The CDR3 DNA sequence: TGTGCCAGCAGCCCCGGGACAGGGCTACCTGGGGGCTACACCTTC.

V gene TRBV27 combines with J gene TRBJ1-1; the D gene is possibly TRBD1 (6 bases). V gave up 5 bases and J gave up 11 bases, with 18 bases separating them. Germline loops: CDR1 MNHEY, CDR2 SMNVEV (reference sequence). CDR3 length equals 13 residues. CDR3 nucleotide sequence: TGTGCCAGCAGTCCCCGGGTGGCAGGGGATGCTTTCTTT. This translates into CASSPRVAGDAFF.

The chain recombines TRBV5-4 with TRBJ1-1; D not certain. Germline lookup yields CDR1 SGHNT and CDR2 YYREEE (reference sequence). This CDR3 contains 16 residues. Trimming stripped 1 base from V and 0 bases from J, with 13 bases between. The DNA of the CDR3 is TGTGCCAGCAGCTTGTTTCATCTCTCGGTGAACACTGAAGCTTTCTTT. Encoded protein: CASSLFHLSVNTEAFF. The full variable domain, in which reference TRBV5-4 and TRBJ1-1 provide the parts outside the CDR3, is ETGVTQSPTHLIKTRGQQVTLRCSSQSGHNTVSWYQQALGQGPQFIFQYYREEENGRGNFPPRFSGLQFPNYSSELNVNALELDDSALYLCASSLFHLSVNTEAFFGQGTRLTVV.